The 5 T cell receptor beta chains in this list originate from one sample, sequenced in a study of blood T cells in healthy people across ages. With a J-beta primer mix and a sample-barcoded 5' primer, a second PCR ran 7 to 11 cycles. TCRdb re-called the 5' RACE reads through MiXCR, storing one row per CDR3 protein. The data hold about 640,000 distinct CDR3 sequences, with under 65% observed a single time. Sequencing input: blood. These receptors were taken from a man in his 60s in good health.

In this sample, this clonotype turned up a few times. The chain uses TRBV28 and TRBJ2-7; D gene ambiguous. The J call may be incorrect, as the DNA end agrees better with TRBJ2-5. Germline CDR1 and CDR2: MDHEN and SYDVKM. This CDR3 region has 13 residues. This chain's CDR3 is CASSPLWSETQYF. The CDR3 DNA reads TGTGCCAGCAGTCCCTTATGGTCGGAGACCCAGTACTTC.

The chain recombines TRBV6-4 with TRBJ2-1; D gene uncertain. The germline gives CDR1 MRHNA, CDR2 SNTAGT. V dropped 3 bases and J dropped 5 bases, with 8 bases sitting between them. This CDR3 is 13 amino acids long. CDR3 region: CASSDTGNNEQFF. The CDR3 DNA reads as TGTGCCAGCAGTGATACCGGAAACAATGAGCAGTTCTTC.

V usage is TRBV6-5 and J usage is TRBJ1-5; no firm D call. Trimming removed 8 bases from V and 6 bases from J, with 11 bases in between. The CDR3 sequence is 12 residues long. In germline, CDR1 is MNHEY, CDR2 SVGAGI. The CDR3 coding sequence is TGTGCCAGCGGCGAGGGTAGTCAGCCCCAGCATTTT. It translates to CASGEGSQPQHF.

The V and J genes are TRBV27 and TRBJ2-5; the match to TRBD2 covers 12 bases. The germline V gene has CDR1 MNHEY and CDR2 SMNVEV (reference sequence). The CDR3 is 21 amino acids. The V and J ends lost 2 bases and 4 bases, in that order; junction bases with no gene match: 20. The CDR3 sequence is CASSLEGPSGGAYIVRETQYF. The CDR3 DNA sequence: TGTGCCAGCAGTTTAGAGGGGCCTAGCGGGGGGGCCTATATTGTCCGAGAGACCCAGTACTTC.

The genes are TRBV25-1 and TRBJ1-1; D not resolved. Germline assignment: CDR1 MGHDK and CDR2 SYGVNS. The CDR3 is 14 amino acids. Trimming removed 6 bases from V and 1 base from J, with 12 bases in between. The CDR3, as DNA: TGTGCCAGCAGAGAGTATACAGAGAACACTGAAGCTTTCTTT. Protein sequence: CASREYTENTEAFF.